This T cell receptor (beta chain) was sequenced during a study of early T cells in non-severe SARS-CoV-2 infection (dated by TCRdb to the early 2020s). About the full investigation: Because TCR sequencing relied on bulk RNA taken from unsorted whole blood, pairing of alpha and beta chains was not possible. What the research found in general, with its limitations: VDJdb matching was skewed toward anti-spike CD8 responses and likely underestimated virus-specific expansions, missing private and CD4 specificities.

Inclusive of the bounding cysteine and phenylalanine, the CDR3 is 13 residues long. The only DNA kept is the CDR3, 39 bases in frame from the first base. The germline V gene (reference sequence) provides CDR1 SGHAT and CDR2 FQDESV. Trimming costs V 1 base and J 0 bases, and their ends lie 3 bases apart. In this sample, this clonotype turned up many times. Its antigen remains unidentified. No much larger clonotype is one base removed from it; base qualities were not supplied. Libraries were prepared through 5' RACE. The sequencer was a NextSeq 500. The TCR library protocol attached unique molecular identifiers to individual cDNA molecules to correct for sequencing error and PCR bias. TCR alpha and beta chains were both sequenced, and the abundances of alpha and beta sequences in each sample were closely correlated with each other. The source study handled its data this way. Decombinator V4 was used to annotate TCR sequences for V gene, J gene and CDR3. Expanded TCRs were defined as changing significantly between any two time points under a Poisson model with p below 0.0001. Abundances of TCRs were expressed as counts per million after normalisation to the total number of TCRs sequenced in each sample. MAIT TCRs were defined by TRAV1-2 paired with TRAJ12, TRAJ20 or TRAJ33, and iNKT TCRs by TRAV10 paired with TRAJ18. VDJdb, accessed on 1 November 2021, was searched for TCRs annotated for CMV, EBV and SARS-CoV-2, and TCRs annotated for more than one antigen were excluded. TCRdb reran the public reads through fastp at Q25 and MiXCR, keeping productive beta chains. Each CDR3 protein appears once, grouped with its most common genes and DNA. These V and J calls rely on TCRdb rather than the paper's analysis. This sample is represented by about 60,000 distinct CDR3 sequences; more than 8.5% of them were singletons. The ten largest clones capture 17% of the sample.

This was a case-control study nested in a cohort of healthcare workers in London, UK, who had nasopharyngeal swab PCR tests and blood samples taken every week. Between 23 and 31 March 2020, the week of the UK lockdown, healthcare workers were enrolled and then followed up weekly for as long as 16 weeks. This sequence was found in an adult who was a healthcare worker with PCR-confirmed SARS-CoV-2 infection or an uninfected control (not recorded which). The sample comprised whole blood. The receptor chain draws on TRBV11-1 and TRBJ1-1; the D segment cannot be called with confidence. The DNA is TGTGCCAGCAGCTTAGGGATGAACACTGAAGCTTTCTTT. This yields the protein CASSLGMNTEAFF.